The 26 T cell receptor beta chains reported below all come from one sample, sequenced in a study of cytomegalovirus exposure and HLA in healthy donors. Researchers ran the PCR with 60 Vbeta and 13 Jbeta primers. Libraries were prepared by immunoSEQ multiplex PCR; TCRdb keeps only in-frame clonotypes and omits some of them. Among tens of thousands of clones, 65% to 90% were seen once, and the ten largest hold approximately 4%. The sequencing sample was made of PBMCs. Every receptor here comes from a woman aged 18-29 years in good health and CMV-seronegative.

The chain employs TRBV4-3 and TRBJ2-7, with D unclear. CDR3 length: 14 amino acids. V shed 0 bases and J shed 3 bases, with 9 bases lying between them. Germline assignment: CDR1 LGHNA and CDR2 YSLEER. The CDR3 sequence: CASSQELRVYEQYF. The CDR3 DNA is TGCGCCAGCAGCCAAGAATTACGGGTCTACGAGCAGTACTTC.

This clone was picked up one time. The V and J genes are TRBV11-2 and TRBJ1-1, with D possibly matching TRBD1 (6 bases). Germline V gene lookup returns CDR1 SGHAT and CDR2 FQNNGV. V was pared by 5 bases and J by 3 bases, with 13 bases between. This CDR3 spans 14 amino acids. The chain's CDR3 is CASSSHRVDTEAFF. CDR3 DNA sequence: TGTGCCAGCAGCAGTCACAGGGTTGACACTGAAGCTTTCTTT.

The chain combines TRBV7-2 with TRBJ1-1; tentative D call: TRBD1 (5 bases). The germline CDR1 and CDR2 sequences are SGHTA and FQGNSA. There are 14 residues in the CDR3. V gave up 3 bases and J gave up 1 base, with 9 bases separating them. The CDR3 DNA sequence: TGTGCCAGCAGCTTCGGACACCGGAACACTGAAGCTTTCTTT. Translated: CASSFGHRNTEAFF.

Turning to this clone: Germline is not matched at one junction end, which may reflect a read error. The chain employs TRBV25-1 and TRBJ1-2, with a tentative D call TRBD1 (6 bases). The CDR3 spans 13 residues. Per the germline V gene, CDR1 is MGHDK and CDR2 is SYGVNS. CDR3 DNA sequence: TGTGCCAGCAGACCCCGGGACAACTATGGCTACCCCTTC. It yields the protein CASRPRDNYGYPF.

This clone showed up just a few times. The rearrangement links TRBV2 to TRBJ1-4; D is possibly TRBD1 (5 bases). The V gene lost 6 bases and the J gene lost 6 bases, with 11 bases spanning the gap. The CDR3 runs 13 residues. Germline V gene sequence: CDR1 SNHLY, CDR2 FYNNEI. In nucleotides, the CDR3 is TGTGCCAGCAGGACTTGGGGGGATGAAAAACTGTTTTTT. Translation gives CASRTWGDEKLFF. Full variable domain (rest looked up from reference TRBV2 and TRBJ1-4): EPEVTQTPSHQVTQMGQEVILRCVPISNHLYFYWYRQILGQKVEFLVSFYNNEISEKSEIFDDQFSVERPDGSNFTLKIRSTKLEDSAMYFCASRTWGDEKLFFGSGTQLSVL.

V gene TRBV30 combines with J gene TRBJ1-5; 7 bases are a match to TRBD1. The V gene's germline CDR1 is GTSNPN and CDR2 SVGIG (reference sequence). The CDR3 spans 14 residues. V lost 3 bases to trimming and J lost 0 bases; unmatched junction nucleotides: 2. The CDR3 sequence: CAWRGQTSNQPQHF. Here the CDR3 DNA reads TGTGCCTGGAGGGGACAGACTAGCAATCAGCCCCAGCATTTT.

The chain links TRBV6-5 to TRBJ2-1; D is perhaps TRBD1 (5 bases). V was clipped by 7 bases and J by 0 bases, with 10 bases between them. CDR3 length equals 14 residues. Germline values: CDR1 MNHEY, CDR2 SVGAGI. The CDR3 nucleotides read TGTGCCAGCACCAGACAGAGCTCCTACAATGAGCAGTTCTTC. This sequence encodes CASTRQSSYNEQFF.

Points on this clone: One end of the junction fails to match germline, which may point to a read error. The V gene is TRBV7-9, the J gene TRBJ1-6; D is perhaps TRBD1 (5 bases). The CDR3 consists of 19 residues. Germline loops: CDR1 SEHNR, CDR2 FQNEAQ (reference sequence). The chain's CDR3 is CSSSLVLLGGRGIISPLHF. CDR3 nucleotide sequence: TGTTCCAGCAGCTTAGTTCTACTGGGGGGAAGGGGCATAATTTCACCCCTCCACTTT.

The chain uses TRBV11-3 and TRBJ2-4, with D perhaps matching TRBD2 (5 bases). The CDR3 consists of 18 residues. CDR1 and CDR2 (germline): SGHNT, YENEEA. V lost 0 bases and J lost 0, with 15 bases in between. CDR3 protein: CASSLDRAGTAAKNIQYF. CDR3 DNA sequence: TGTGCCAGCAGCTTAGATCGGGCGGGTACGGCAGCCAAAAACATTCAGTACTTC.

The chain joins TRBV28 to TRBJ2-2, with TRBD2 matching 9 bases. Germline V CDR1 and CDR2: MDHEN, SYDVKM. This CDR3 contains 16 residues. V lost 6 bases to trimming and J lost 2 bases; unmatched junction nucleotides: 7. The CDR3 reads CASSLTSGANTGELFF. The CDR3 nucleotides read TGTGCCAGCAGCCTGACTAGCGGAGCTAACACCGGGGAGCTGTTTTTT.

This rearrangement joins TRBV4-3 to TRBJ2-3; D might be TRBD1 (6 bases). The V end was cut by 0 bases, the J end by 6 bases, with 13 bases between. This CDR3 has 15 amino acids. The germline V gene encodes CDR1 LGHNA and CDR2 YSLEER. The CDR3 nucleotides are TGCGCCAGCAGCCAAGACACAGGGAATTATGATACGCAGTATTTT. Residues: CASSQDTGNYDTQYF.

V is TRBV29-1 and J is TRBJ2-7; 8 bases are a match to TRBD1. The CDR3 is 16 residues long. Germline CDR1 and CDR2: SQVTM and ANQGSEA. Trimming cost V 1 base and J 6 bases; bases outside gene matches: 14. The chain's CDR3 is CSVEGLQQGGACEQYF. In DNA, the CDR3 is TGCAGCGTTGAAGGCCTTCAACAGGGGGGAGCTTGCGAGCAGTACTTC.

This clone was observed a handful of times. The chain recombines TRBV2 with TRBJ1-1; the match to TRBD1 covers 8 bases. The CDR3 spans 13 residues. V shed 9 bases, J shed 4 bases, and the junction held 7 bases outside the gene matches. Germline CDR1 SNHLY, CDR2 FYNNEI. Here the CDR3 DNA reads TGTGCCAGAGGATCCACAGGGGGCACTGAAGCTTTCTTT. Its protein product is CARGSTGGTEAFF.

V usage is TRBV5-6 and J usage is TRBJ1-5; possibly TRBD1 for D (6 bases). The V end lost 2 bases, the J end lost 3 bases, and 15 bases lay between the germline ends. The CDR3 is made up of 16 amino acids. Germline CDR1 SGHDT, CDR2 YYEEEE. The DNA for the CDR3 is TGTGCCAGCAGCTTTGGGACCAGGGGAAACAATCAGCCCCAGCATTTT. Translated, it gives CASSFGTRGNNQPQHF. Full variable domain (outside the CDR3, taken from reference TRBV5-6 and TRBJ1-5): DAGVTQSPTHLIKTRGQQVTLRCSPKSGHDTVSWYQQALGQGPQFIFQYYEEEERQRGNFPDRFSGHQFPNYSSELNVNALLLGDSALYLCASSFGTRGNNQPQHFGDGTRLSIL.

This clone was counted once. CDR3 DNA: TGCGCCAGCAGCTGGGGGCCGGGAATATTTTACGAGCAGTACTTC. Its translation is CASSWGPGIFYEQYF. The chain joins TRBV5-1 to TRBJ2-7, with a weak D call TRBD1 (6 bases). Germline V gene lookup returns CDR1 SGHRS and CDR2 YFSETQ. Trimming cost V 3 bases and J 4 bases, with 17 bases left between them. This CDR3 is built from 15 residues.

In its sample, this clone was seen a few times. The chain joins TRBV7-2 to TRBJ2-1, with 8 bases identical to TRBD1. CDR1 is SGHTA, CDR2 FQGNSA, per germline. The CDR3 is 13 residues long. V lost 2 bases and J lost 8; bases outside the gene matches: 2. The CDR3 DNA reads TGTGCCAGCAGCTTACAGGGGGCAGATGAGCAGTTCTTC. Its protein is CASSLQGADEQFF.

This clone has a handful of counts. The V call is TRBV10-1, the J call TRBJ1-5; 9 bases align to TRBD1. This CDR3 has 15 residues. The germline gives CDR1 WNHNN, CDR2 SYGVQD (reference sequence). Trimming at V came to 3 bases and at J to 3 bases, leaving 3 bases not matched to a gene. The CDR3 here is CASSDGTGYNQPQHF. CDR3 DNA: TGCGCCAGCAGTGACGGGACAGGGTACAATCAGCCCCAGCATTTT.

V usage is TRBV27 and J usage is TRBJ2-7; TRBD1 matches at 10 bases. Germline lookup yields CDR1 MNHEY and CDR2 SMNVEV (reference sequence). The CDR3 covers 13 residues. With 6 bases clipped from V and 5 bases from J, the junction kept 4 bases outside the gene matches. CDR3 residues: CASRPGQGNEQYF. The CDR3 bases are TGTGCCAGCAGACCGGGACAGGGGAACGAGCAGTACTTC.

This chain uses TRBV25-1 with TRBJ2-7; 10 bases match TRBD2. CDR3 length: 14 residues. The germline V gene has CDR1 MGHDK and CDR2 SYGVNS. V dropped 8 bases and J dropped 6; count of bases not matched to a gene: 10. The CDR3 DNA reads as TGTGCCAGCCAAGGAGGACTAGCGGAGGGCGAGCAGTACTTC. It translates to CASQGGLAEGEQYF.

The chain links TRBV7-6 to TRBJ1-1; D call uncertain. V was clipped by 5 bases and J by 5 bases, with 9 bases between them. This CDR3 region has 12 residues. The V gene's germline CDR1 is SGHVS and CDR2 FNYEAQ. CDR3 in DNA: TGTGCCAGCAGCCCGGGCGGGACTGAAGCTTTCTTT. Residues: CASSPGGTEAFF.

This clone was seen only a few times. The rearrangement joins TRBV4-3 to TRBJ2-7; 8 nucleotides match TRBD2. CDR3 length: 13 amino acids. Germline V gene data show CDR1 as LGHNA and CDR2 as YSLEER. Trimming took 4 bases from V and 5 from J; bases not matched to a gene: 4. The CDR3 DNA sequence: TGCGCCAGCAGCCTCGGGGGGGGAGACGAGCAGTACTTC. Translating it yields CASSLGGGDEQYF.

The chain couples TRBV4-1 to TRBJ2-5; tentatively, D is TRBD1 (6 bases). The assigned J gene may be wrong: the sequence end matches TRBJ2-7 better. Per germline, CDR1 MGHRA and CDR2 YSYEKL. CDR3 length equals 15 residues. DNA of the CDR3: TGCGCCAGCAGCCAAGAGCGCAGGGGTGTGTACGAGCAGTACTTC. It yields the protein CASSQERRGVYEQYF.

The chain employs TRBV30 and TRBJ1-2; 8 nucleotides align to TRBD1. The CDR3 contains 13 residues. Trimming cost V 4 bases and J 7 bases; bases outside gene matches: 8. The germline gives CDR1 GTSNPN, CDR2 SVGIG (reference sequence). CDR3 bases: TGTGCCTGGATGGTAGGACAGGGCCGTGGCTACACCTTC. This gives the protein CAWMVGQGRGYTF.

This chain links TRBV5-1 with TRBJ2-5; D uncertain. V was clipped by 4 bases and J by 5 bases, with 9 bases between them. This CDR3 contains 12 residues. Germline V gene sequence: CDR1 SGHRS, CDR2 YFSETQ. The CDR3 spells CASSDQVETQYF. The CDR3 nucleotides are TGCGCCAGCAGCGACCAGGTTGAGACCCAGTACTTC.

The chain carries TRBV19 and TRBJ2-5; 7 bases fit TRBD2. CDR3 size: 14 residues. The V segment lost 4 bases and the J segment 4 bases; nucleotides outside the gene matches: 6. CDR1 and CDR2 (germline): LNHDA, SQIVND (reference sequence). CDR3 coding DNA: TGTGCCAGTAGTAATGGACTAGGGCCAGAGACCCAGTACTTC. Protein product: CASSNGLGPETQYF.

The CDR3: CASRPNREYTEAFF. The DNA of the CDR3 is TGTGCCAGCAGACCAAACAGGGAGTACACTGAAGCTTTCTTT. V is TRBV6-5 and J is TRBJ1-1; possible D gene TRBD1, 6 bases. V was pared by 6 bases and J by 3 bases, with 14 bases between. Germline lookup yields CDR1 MNHEY and CDR2 SVGAGI. This CDR3 spans 14 amino acids.